This entry concerns a single TCR beta chain. Antigen: not known. Primed by a sample-barcoded 5' primer and a J-beta primer mix, a second PCR proceeded for about 7 to 12 cycles. From the 5' RACE reads, TCRdb called clonotypes with MiXCR, one entry per CDR3 protein. The repertoire holds approximately 670,000 distinct CDR3 sequences, with about 43% as singletons. These data come from a study of blood T cells in healthy people across ages. Findings and limits, study-wide: Age showed a roughly linear inverse relationship with TCR beta diversity per million T cells.

The TCR was taken from an elderly man in good health. The sequencing sample was made of blood.

The CDR3 loop reads CSASSQGYGYTF. DNA of the CDR3: TGCAGTGCTAGCTCCCAGGGCTATGGCTACACCTTC. The rearrangement links TRBV20-1 to TRBJ1-2, with TRBD1 as a possible D gene (5 bases). CDR3 length equals 12 residues. Deletions cut 3 bases from V and 4 bases from J, with 9 bases between. CDR1 is DFQATT and CDR2 is SNEGSKA in the germline V gene (reference sequence).